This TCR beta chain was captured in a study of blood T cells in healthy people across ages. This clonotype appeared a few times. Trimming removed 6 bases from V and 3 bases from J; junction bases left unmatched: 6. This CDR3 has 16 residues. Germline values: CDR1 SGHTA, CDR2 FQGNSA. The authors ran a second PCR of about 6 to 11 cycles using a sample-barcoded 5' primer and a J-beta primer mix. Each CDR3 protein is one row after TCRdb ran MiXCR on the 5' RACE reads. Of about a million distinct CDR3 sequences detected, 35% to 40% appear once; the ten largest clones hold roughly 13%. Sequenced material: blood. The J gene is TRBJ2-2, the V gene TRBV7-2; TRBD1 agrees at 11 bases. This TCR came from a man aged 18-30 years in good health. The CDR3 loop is CASSPDRGLYTGELFF. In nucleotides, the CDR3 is TGTGCCAGCAGTCCGGACAGGGGGCTTTACACCGGGGAGCTGTTTTTT.